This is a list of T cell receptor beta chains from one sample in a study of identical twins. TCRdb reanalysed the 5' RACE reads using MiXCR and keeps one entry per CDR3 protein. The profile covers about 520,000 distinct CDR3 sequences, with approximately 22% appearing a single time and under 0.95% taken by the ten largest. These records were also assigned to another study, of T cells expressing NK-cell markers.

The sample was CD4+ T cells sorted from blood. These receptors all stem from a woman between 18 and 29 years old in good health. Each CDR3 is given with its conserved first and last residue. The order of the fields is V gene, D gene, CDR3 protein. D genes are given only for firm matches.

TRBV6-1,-,CASSVLFVGGDTEAFF
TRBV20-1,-,CSAGALVGGELFF
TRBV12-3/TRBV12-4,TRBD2,CASTKPRAGGHQEQFF
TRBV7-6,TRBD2,CASSSRSGSQRNEQFF
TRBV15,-,CATSRDNQNTEAFF
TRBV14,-,CASSQDLWLNEQFF
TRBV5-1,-,CASSLKDGSYEQYF
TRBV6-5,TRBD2,CASSYCRWTSGPNEQFF
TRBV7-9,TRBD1,CASSELDRGNTEAFF
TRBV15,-,CATSRDPGALSYEQYF
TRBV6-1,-,CASSDEVWYNEQFF
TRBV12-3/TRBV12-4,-,CASSFSSQEEKLFF
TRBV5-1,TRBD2,CACSLAWEGSHEQFF
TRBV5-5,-,CASSPLPHSYNEQFF
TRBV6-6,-,CASSEGISGTQYF
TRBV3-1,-,CASSQQAVGTEAFF
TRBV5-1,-,CASNSGTPSSYEQYF